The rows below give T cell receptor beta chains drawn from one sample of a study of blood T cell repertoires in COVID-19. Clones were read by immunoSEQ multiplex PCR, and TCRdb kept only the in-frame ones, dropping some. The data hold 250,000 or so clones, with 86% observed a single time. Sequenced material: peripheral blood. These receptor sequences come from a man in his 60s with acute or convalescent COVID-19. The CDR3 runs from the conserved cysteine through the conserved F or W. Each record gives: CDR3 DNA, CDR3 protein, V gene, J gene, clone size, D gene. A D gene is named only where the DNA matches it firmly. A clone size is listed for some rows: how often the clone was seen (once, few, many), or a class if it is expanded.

TGTGCCAGCTCACCAATAACTAGCGGAGACTACAATGAGCAGTTCTTC	CASSPITSGDYNEQFF	TRBV18	TRBJ2-1	few	TRBD2
TGTGCCAGCAGCTTCCCCTCGGCGGGAGGGGCCAGAGATACGCAGTATTTT	CASSFPSAGGARDTQYF	TRBV5-6	TRBJ2-3	NA	TRBD2
TGTGCCAGCAGTCCCCAATGGGGGGGCTCCGGGGAGCTGTTTTTT	CASSPQWGGSGELFF	TRBV6-5	TRBJ2-2	NA	NA
TGCAGCGCCTCGGGACAACTCCAAGAGACCCAGTACTTC	CSASGQLQETQYF	TRBV29-1	TRBJ2-5	NA	NA
TGTGCCAGCAGCTCCTCGTCCGGGACTAGCGGCTCCTACGAGCAGTACTTC	CASSSSSGTSGSYEQYF	TRBV11-3	TRBJ2-7	NA	TRBD2
TGTGCCCGCGGGGGGCCTCCCAATTACGAGCAGTACTTC	CARGGPPNYEQYF	TRBV30	TRBJ2-7	NA	TRBD2
TGTGCCAGTAGCAACAGACAGGGGGCAAGAGATACGCAGTATTTT	CASSNRQGARDTQYF	TRBV19	TRBJ2-3	once	TRBD1
TGCGCCAGCAGCTTGCAGAGTCTGGAGACTGAAGCTTTCTTT	CASSLQSLETEAFF	TRBV5-1	TRBJ1-1	few	NA
TGTGCCAGCAGCTCCCGGACAGGGGGTGTCTTGGAAGCTTTCTTT	CASSSRTGGVLEAFF	TRBV7-9	TRBJ1-1	NA	TRBD1
TGTGCCAGCAGTTACTCGACAGCCTCTGGGGGGGAGCTGTTTTTT	CASSYSTASGGELFF	TRBV6-5	TRBJ2-2	few	NA
TGTGCCAGCAGTTCCGGACCCGAGGGCGGCTACACCTTC	CASSSGPEGGYTF	TRBV12-3/TRBV12-4	TRBJ1-2	NA	NA
TGTGCCAGCAGCTCCCTGGGACAGCAAGAGACCCAGTACTTC	CASSSLGQQETQYF	TRBV11-3	TRBJ2-5	NA	TRBD1
TGCGCCAGCAGCTTAGGGGGGACAGGGGATGAAAAACTGTTTTTT	CASSLGGTGDEKLFF	TRBV5-1	TRBJ1-4	NA	TRBD1
TGTGCCAGCAGCTTAGCTTCAGAAAATCAGCCCCAGCATTTT	CASSLASENQPQHF	TRBV7-8	TRBJ1-5	NA	NA
TGTGCCAGCAGCCGAGGACTAGCGGGGATCTCCTACGAGCAGTACTTC	CASSRGLAGISYEQYF	TRBV3-1/TRBV3-2	TRBJ2-7	NA	TRBD2
TGTGCCAGCAGTTTGCGGGCCCGCACAGATACGCAGTATTTT	CASSLRARTDTQYF	TRBV27	TRBJ2-3	NA	NA
TGTGCCAGCAGTCCCGAGGGGGCCATCCTACTTGAGCAGTTCTTC	CASSPEGAILLEQFF	TRBV2	TRBJ2-1	NA	TRBD1
TGCGCCAGCAGTCGCGGACTGTGGAGGCCAGCGAACACCGGGGAGCTGTTTTTT	CASSRGLWRPANTGELFF	TRBV23-1	TRBJ2-2	NA	NA
TGTGCCACCAGACAGGGGGTTGAAAAACTGTTTTTT	CATRQGVEKLFF	TRBV28	TRBJ1-4	NA	TRBD1
TGCGCCAGCAGCTTATCGAGCGGACGGAACTCTGAAGCTTTCTTT	CASSLSSGRNSEAFF	TRBV5-1	TRBJ1-1	NA	NA
TGTGCCAGCACCCGGATAATAGCGGGGTTATACAATGAGCAGTTCTTC	CASTRIIAGLYNEQFF	TRBV27	TRBJ2-1	NA	TRBD2
TGTGCCAGCAGCTTCCCCTCATCCATACTCGATACTGAAGCTTTCTTT	CASSFPSSILDTEAFF	TRBV5-8	TRBJ1-1	NA	NA
TGTGCCAGCAGCTTGGAACAGTTTAACAATGAGCAGTTCTTC	CASSLEQFNNEQFF	TRBV5-4	TRBJ2-1	NA	NA
TGTGCCAGCAGCGCTTTGGGACAGCCAAAGTTGAACACTGAAGCTTTCTTT	CASSALGQPKLNTEAFF	TRBV11-2	TRBJ1-1	NA	TRBD1
TGCGCCAGCAGCTCGGGACAGGGGAGCACTGAAGCTTTCTTT	CASSSGQGSTEAFF	TRBV5-1	TRBJ1-1	NA	TRBD1
TGTGCCAGCAGCTCATACGGGACTAGCGGGAGCTACGAGCAGTACTTC	CASSSYGTSGSYEQYF	TRBV7-6	TRBJ2-7	NA	TRBD2
TGTGCCAGCAGCTTACCCCAGGGCCGTAATGAAAAACTGTTTTTT	CASSLPQGRNEKLFF	TRBV7-3	TRBJ1-4	once	NA
TGTGCCAGCAGTACCGTGGGGGGTTCTTACAATGAGCAGTTCTTC	CASSTVGGSYNEQFF	TRBV9	TRBJ2-1	NA	NA
TGTGCCAGCAGCTTAGATGGCCCGGCTAGCGGGACTGAGACCCAGTACTTC	CASSLDGPASGTETQYF	TRBV7-2	TRBJ2-5	NA	TRBD2
TGCGCCAGCAGCCAAGGACCGTTAGGGGTTAAGCGGGAGAGCTCCTACAATGAGCAGTTCTTC	CASSQGPLGVKRESSYNEQFF	TRBV4-1	TRBJ2-1	NA	TRBD2
TGCGCCAGCAGCCTTTACCCGGACAGGAACACTGAAGCTTTCTTT	CASSLYPDRNTEAFF	TRBV4-3	TRBJ1-1	NA	NA
TGTGCCAGCAGCCAAGGCACGGGGTACCAAGAGACCCAGTACTTC	CASSQGTGYQETQYF	TRBV3-1/TRBV3-2	TRBJ2-5	NA	NA
TGCGCCAGCAGCCCGGACAGACAAAACTACGAGCAGTACTTC	CASSPDRQNYEQYF	TRBV5-1	TRBJ2-7	NA	NA
TGTGCCACCAGGGGACAGCTGGGAGCGGTCAATGAGCAGTTCTTC	CATRGQLGAVNEQFF	TRBV10-3	TRBJ2-1	NA	TRBD1
TGTGCCAGCAGTTTGCTCCCGGGACAGGCAGGCGAAGGGCTGTTTTTT	CASSLLPGQAGEGLFF	TRBV28	TRBJ1-4	many	TRBD1
TGTGCCAGCAGCTATACTAGCGGTCCATACTACGAGCAGTACTTC	CASSYTSGPYYEQYF	TRBV6-5	TRBJ2-7	NA	TRBD2
TGTGCCAGCAGCCTGAGGACAGTTAGCACAGATACGCAGTATTTT	CASSLRTVSTDTQYF	TRBV14	TRBJ2-3	NA	NA
TGTGCCAGCAGTTCCACGGGACAGGGACCCTATCAGCCCCAGCATTTT	CASSSTGQGPYQPQHF	TRBV28	TRBJ1-5	NA	TRBD1
TGTGCCAGCAGCCCGGGACAGGGGCGGCGGAGGTACTATGGCTACACCTTC	CASSPGQGRRRYYGYTF	TRBV5-4	TRBJ1-2	few	TRBD1
TGTGCCAGCAGTCAGACTAGCGCCCCAGGGAGTAGTGAGCAGTTCTTC	CASSQTSAPGSSEQFF	TRBV7-2	TRBJ2-1	NA	TRBD2
TGTGCCAGCAGCCAAGATGAGCGGGCTGGGGACGAGCAGTACTTC	CASSQDERAGDEQYF	TRBV4-2	TRBJ2-7	NA	NA
TGTGCCAGCAGCTTAATTCCCCTCGGACAGGGCCCTGGAAACACCATATATTTT	CASSLIPLGQGPGNTIYF	TRBV7-2	TRBJ1-3	NA	TRBD1
TGCAGCGTTCTAACTAGACAGGGGGAAGGGTACGAGCAGTACTTC	CSVLTRQGEGYEQYF	TRBV29-1	TRBJ2-7	NA	TRBD1
TGTGCCAGCAGCCAAACAGGGGGCGAAGAGACCCAGTACTTC	CASSQTGGEETQYF	TRBV7-3	TRBJ2-5	NA	TRBD1
TGTGCCACCAGCAGAGAGGCTAGCGGGATGGTCGGGGAGCAGTTCTTC	CATSREASGMVGEQFF	TRBV15	TRBJ2-1	NA	TRBD2
TGCGCCAGCAGCAAGACCGGGACTAGCGGAACCTACGAGCAGTACTTC	CASSKTGTSGTYEQYF	TRBV4-1	TRBJ2-7	NA	TRBD2
TGTGCCACCAGAGACGGGGGGGAGATCACTGAAGCTTTCTTT	CATRDGGEITEAFF	TRBV15	TRBJ1-1	NA	NA
TGTGCCAGCACAGGCCCCACCGGGGAGCTGTTTTTT	CASTGPTGELFF	TRBV28	TRBJ2-2	NA	NA
TGTGCCAGCAGTGTACAGGATAGCACAGATACGCAGTATTTT	CASSVQDSTDTQYF	TRBV28	TRBJ2-3	NA	NA
TGCGCCAGCAGCTTGGCCCCGAGCGGGAGCACCTCCACAGATACGCAGTATTTT	CASSLAPSGSTSTDTQYF	TRBV5-1	TRBJ2-3	NA	TRBD2
TGTGCCAGCAGCTTAGGATCAGGGCGTTTTGGAACGGATGAGCAGTTCTTC	CASSLGSGRFGTDEQFF	TRBV7-9	TRBJ2-1	NA	NA
TGCGCCAGCAGCTTTAGAGTTACAGGGCCCGAGAACACTGAAGCTTTCTTT	CASSFRVTGPENTEAFF	TRBV5-1	TRBJ1-1	NA	NA
TGTGCCAGTAAACCGACAGGGCCCCCCTACGAGCAGTACTTC	CASKPTGPPYEQYF	TRBV6-5	TRBJ2-7	NA	TRBD1
TGTGCCAGCAGCCCGAGGGGACTAGCGGGCACAGATACGCAGTATTTT	CASSPRGLAGTDTQYF	TRBV9	TRBJ2-3	NA	TRBD2
TGTGCCAGCAGCTTAGATGCTAGCGGGTGCCAGTCCTACGAGCAGTACTTC	CASSLDASGCQSYEQYF	TRBV11-3	TRBJ2-7	NA	TRBD2